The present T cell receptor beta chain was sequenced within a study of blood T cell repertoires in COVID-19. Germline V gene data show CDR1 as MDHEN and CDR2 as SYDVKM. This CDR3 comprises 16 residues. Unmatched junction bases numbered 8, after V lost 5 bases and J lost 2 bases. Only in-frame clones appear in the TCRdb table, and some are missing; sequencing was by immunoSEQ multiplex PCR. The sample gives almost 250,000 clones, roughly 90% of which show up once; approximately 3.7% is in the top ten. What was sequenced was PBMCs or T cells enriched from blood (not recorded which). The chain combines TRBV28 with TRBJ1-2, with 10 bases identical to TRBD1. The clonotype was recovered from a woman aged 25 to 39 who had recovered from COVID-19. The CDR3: CASSAPRQGANYGYTF. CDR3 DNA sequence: TGTGCCAGCAGTGCCCCGAGACAGGGGGCAAACTATGGCTACACCTTC.